Below are 2 T cell receptor beta chains sequenced from a single sample in a study of T cells in Graves' hyperthyroidism and ophthalmopathy. Amplified regions were TCR beta CDR3 sequences from RNA transcripts. During a first-round RT-PCR of the TCR CDR3, the HTBI primer set was used. TCRdb re-analysed the multiplex PCR reads in MiXCR, keeping a single row per CDR3 protein. The sample lists about 560,000 distinct CDR3 sequences, around 16% occurring once. Material for sequencing was blood. The origin of the receptors is a woman younger than 45 with Graves' hyperthyroidism.

This clonotype appeared many times. The V and J genes are TRBV30 and TRBJ2-3; D gene ambiguous. With 5 bases removed from V and 6 bases from J, the gap between germline ends came to 21 bases. The CDR3 covers 15 residues. Looked up from germline, CDR1 is GTSNPN and CDR2 is SVGIG (reference sequence). The CDR3 DNA reads TGTGCCTGGTCCCACCCGAGTTTTCTCCATGATACGCAGTATTTT. Encoded protein: CAWSHPSFLHDTQYF.

As to this clonotype: A much larger clone lies a single base off, so this may be a read error. The rearrangement joins TRBV5-1 to TRBJ2-1; no definite D call. The CDR3 has 17 amino acids. The V end lost 3 bases, the J end lost 0 bases, and 16 bases lay between the germline ends. Germline loops: CDR1 SGHRS, CDR2 YFSETQ. The CDR3 DNA reads as TGCGCCAGCAGCTCCGGTGTAGGGCGATTCTCCTACAATGAGCAGTTCTTC. Translated, it gives CASSSGVGRFSYNEQFF.